Listed below are T cell receptor beta chains from one sample, sequenced in a study of T cells after yellow fever vaccination. TCRdb analysed the 5' RACE reads with MiXCR anew, one entry per CDR3 protein. There are approximately 330,000 distinct CDR3 sequences in the sample; about 4% occur only once, and 20% to 25% lies in the top ten. This specimen was PBMCs, taken 5 days after the yellow fever booster vaccination. These TCRs come from a man younger than 35 who received the YFV17D yellow fever vaccine. Both conserved end residues are part of each CDR3.

TRBV7-9	TRBJ2-2	CASSLRDYTGELFF
TRBV5-1	TRBJ2-1	CASSTGLDYNEQFF
TRBV18	TRBJ2-1	CASSPAGGAYNEQFF
TRBV6-5	TRBJ2-3	CASNRQGADTQYF
TRBV3-1	TRBJ1-3	CASSQDGGPGNTIYF
TRBV4-1	TRBJ1-1	CASSQFLFTGSSEAFF
TRBV7-9	TRBJ1-1	CASSLGPQGVHTEAFF
TRBV10-3	TRBJ2-3	CAISGDRGNTDTQYF
TRBV19	TRBJ2-3	CASSIASGRDTQYF
TRBV7-9	TRBJ2-5	CASSMLRLAGGQETQYF
TRBV4-1	TRBJ1-1	CASSQDGGGTEAFF
TRBV25-1	TRBJ2-1	CASSDPGPKGSEQFF
TRBV4-1	TRBJ2-7	CASSLGVGGPHYEQYF
TRBV20-1	TRBJ1-4	CSATGEWGEKLFF
TRBV30	TRBJ2-5	CAWSVNSLETQYF
TRBV7-3	TRBJ2-1	CASSLTGGQGGNEQFF
TRBV5-5	TRBJ2-7	CASSPGTSGGFYEQYF
TRBV6-5	TRBJ2-1	CASSYSVRGGIYNEQFF
TRBV9	TRBJ2-2	CASSVVGAAAGANTGELFF
TRBV10-3	TRBJ1-1	CAISESRDTEAFF
TRBV28	TRBJ1-3	CASSLGGASGNTIYF
TRBV5-5	TRBJ1-1	CASSFSGHTEAFF
TRBV4-2	TRBJ2-3	CASSQGLARLTDTQYF
TRBV5-1	TRBJ1-2	CASTSTQGAGGYTF
TRBV7-2	TRBJ1-6	CASSNAYMGSPLHF
TRBV4-3	TRBJ2-5	CASSQEPPTSGGSQYF
TRBV20-1	TRBJ2-2	CSARTPSGGSGELFF
TRBV5-1	TRBJ2-3	CASSSGVLGDTQYF
TRBV5-1	TRBJ2-3	CASSFGRATDTQYF
TRBV24-1	TRBJ1-5	CATSDPRTGINQPQHF
TRBV6-5	TRBJ2-5	CASSYWLKSQETQYF
TRBV3-1	TRBJ2-7	CASSQYSDEQYF
TRBV20-1	TRBJ2-5	CSALSVEGPGETQYF
TRBV11-2	TRBJ2-5	CASSAAGVTQETQYF
TRBV3-1	TRBJ1-1	CASSLVGGSNTEAFF
TRBV4-3	TRBJ1-1	CASSQDRGGNTEAFF
TRBV12-3/TRBV12-4	TRBJ2-1	CASNLFQSALISYNEQFF
TRBV20-1	TRBJ2-7	CSARDGGYEQYF
TRBV7-2	TRBJ1-1	CASRLYRAVNTEAFF
TRBV4-3	TRBJ1-2	CASSQDLFQGRSIYGYTF
TRBV12-3/TRBV12-4	TRBJ1-6	CASSPRPYSPLHF
TRBV7-9	TRBJ2-1	CASSFGRGNPYNEQFF
TRBV7-2	TRBJ2-5	CASSLDFQETQYF
TRBV7-2	TRBJ1-1	CASRVPGQYTEAFF
TRBV11-2	TRBJ2-5	CASSGEGPTQYF
TRBV11-2	TRBJ2-5	CASSIWPGQSTGTQYF
TRBV19	TRBJ1-4	CASSSQGAEKLFF
TRBV5-6	TRBJ1-1	CASSLRQGSDTEAFF
TRBV24-1	TRBJ1-1	CATSDLRGTGLDFF
TRBV5-1	TRBJ1-2	CASSLGQNYTF
TRBV7-9	TRBJ1-3	CASRRDNSGNTIYF
TRBV5-1	TRBJ1-1	CASRRTGEFSTEAFF
TRBV7-2	TRBJ1-1	CASRGLRTTEAFF
TRBV5-1	TRBJ2-7	CASSLQPPRPEQYF
TRBV7-2	TRBJ1-6	CASSWGGTLNSPLHF
TRBV6-2/TRBV6-3	TRBJ2-3	CASRPRDGGFRADTQYF
TRBV15	TRBJ1-2	CATSRVLVYGYTF